Each of the 22 T cell receptor beta chains below was sequenced from the same sample in a study of control samples from healthy donors and cancer patients. Data came from immunoSEQ multiplex PCR; TCRdb stores just in-frame clones and leaves some out. This sample carries 90,000 to 110,000 clones, 80% to 90% of them seen once, and the ten largest clones take around 17%. Sequencing used blood. The receptors shown here come from a woman between 45 and 65 years old in good health.

The V gene is TRBV6-6, the J gene TRBJ2-3; TRBD2 aligns across 11 bases. The length of the CDR3 is 18 residues. V lost 5 bases and J lost 5; bases outside the gene matches: 15. Per germline, CDR1 MNHNY and CDR2 SVGAGI (reference sequence). The DNA of the CDR3 is TGTGCCAGCAGTCCCCGGGGGGCTAGCGGGGGGCAGGGAGATACGCAGTATTTT. Amino acid sequence: CASSPRGASGGQGDTQYF.

J is TRBJ2-5 and V is TRBV3-1 (or the pseudogene TRBV3-2), with a possible D match to TRBD2 (5 bases). The CDR3 is 14 residues long. Trimming stripped 0 bases from V and 5 bases from J, with 10 bases between. Germline lookup yields CDR1 LGHDT and CDR2 YNNKEL (reference sequence). DNA for the CDR3: TGTGCCAGCAGCCAAGATACGGGAAGGGAGACCCAGTACTTC. This gives the protein CASSQDTGRETQYF.

The J gene is TRBJ2-3, the V gene TRBV6-5; 7 nucleotides line up with TRBD1. Germline loops: CDR1 MNHEY, CDR2 SVGAGI. V trimming: 5 bases; J trimming: 2 bases; junction bases outside the gene matches: 7. The CDR3 has 15 residues. The CDR3 DNA is TGTGCCAGCAGTAAACTACAGGGGACCACAGATACGCAGTATTTT. Its translation is CASSKLQGTTDTQYF.

In the case of this clone: The identical CDR3 is also encoded by other nucleotide sequences in the sample. The chain uses TRBV12-3 or TRBV12-4 and TRBJ2-3, with D uncertain. The CDR3 extends over 12 amino acids. Trimming removed 5 bases from V and 2 bases from J, with 5 bases in between. Written as DNA, the CDR3 is TGTGCCAGCAGTCCGAACACAGATACGCAGTATTTT. This gives the protein CASSPNTDTQYF.

The J gene is TRBJ1-6, the V gene TRBV11-2, with D unclear. Between the trimmed V and J ends, which lost 6 bases and 7 bases, there was a span of 16 bases. The CDR3 contains 15 residues. Germline V lookup: CDR1 SGHAT, CDR2 FQNNGV. The CDR3, as DNA: TGTGCCAGCAGACAGAGAGGTGGTGAGAATTCACCCCTCCACTTT. This sequence encodes CASRQRGGENSPLHF.

The rearrangement joins TRBV30 to TRBJ2-3, with D perhaps TRBD2 (6 bases). Germline assignment: CDR1 GTSNPN and CDR2 SVGIG (reference sequence). This CDR3 contains 14 residues. Trimming stripped 2 bases from V and 0 bases from J, with 9 bases between. The CDR3 here is CAWSTGDSTDTQYF. The CDR3 nucleotides read TGTGCCTGGAGTACGGGGGATAGCACAGATACGCAGTATTTT.

This chain uses TRBV6-6 with TRBJ1-1; D ambiguous. This CDR3 spans 12 amino acids. Between the trimmed V and J ends, which lost 7 bases and 7 bases, there was a span of 13 bases. Germline V lookup: CDR1 MNHNY, CDR2 SVGAGI (reference sequence). Written as DNA, the CDR3 is TGTGCCAGCAAAAGTGGCCAGCATGAAGCTTTCTTT. It specifies CASKSGQHEAFF.

This sequence joins TRBV6-6 and TRBJ2-3, with D perhaps TRBD2 (5 bases). Germline V gene lookup returns CDR1 MNHNY and CDR2 SVGAGI (reference sequence). Trimming cost V 4 bases and J 1 base, with 15 bases left between them. The CDR3 spans 16 residues. The CDR3, as DNA: TGTGCCAGCAGTTTATCCCATCCCGGGGGCACAGATACGCAGTATTTT. Translation gives CASSLSHPGGTDTQYF.

The chain combines TRBV7-8 with TRBJ1-1, with a weak D call TRBD1 (6 bases). Germline V gene data show CDR1 as SGHVS and CDR2 as FQNEAQ. Deletions cut 3 bases from V and 3 bases from J, with 14 bases between. This CDR3 has 15 residues. CDR3 sequence reads: CASSFMTGSDTEAFF. Here the CDR3 DNA reads TGTGCCAGCAGCTTTATGACAGGTAGTGACACTGAAGCTTTCTTT.

This clone was seen a few times. The CDR3 region has the DNA TGTGCCATCCATGGGTATCACGTTTCCATCTATGGCTACACCTTC. Translated: CAIHGYHVSIYGYTF. The chain uses TRBV10-3 and TRBJ1-2; D ambiguous. The CDR3 has 15 residues. Trimming left V 8 bases short and J 4 bases short, with 20 bases between. CDR1 is ENHRY, CDR2 SYGVKD, per germline.

The rearrangement uses TRBV4-3 and TRBJ2-1, with 8 bases fitting TRBD2. The CDR3 sequence is 15 residues long. The germline V gene has CDR1 LGHNA and CDR2 YSLEER. V gave up 0 bases and J gave up 9 bases; unmatched junction bases: 7. The CDR3 coding sequence is TGCGCCAGCAGCCAAGATACGGGAGGGCCTTTTGAGCAGTTCTTC. It translates to CASSQDTGGPFEQFF.

The chain combines TRBV5-6 with TRBJ1-2; D may be TRBD1 (5 bases). The ends were cut back, 5 bases at V and 8 bases at J, with 16 bases in the middle. CDR1 SGHDT and CDR2 YYEEEE come from the germline V gene. The CDR3 sequence is 13 residues long. CDR3 bases: TGTGCCAGCAGTCCCCTGGGGGGGTTCGGCTACACCTTC. It is translated as CASSPLGGFGYTF. Based on the CDR3 plus reference TRBV5-6 and TRBJ1-2, the full variable domain is DAGVTQSPTHLIKTRGQQVTLRCSPKSGHDTVSWYQQALGQGPQFIFQYYEEEERQRGNFPDRFSGHQFPNYSSELNVNALLLGDSALYLCASSPLGGFGYTFGSGTRLTVV.

The genes are TRBV19 and TRBJ2-2; D ambiguous. The CDR3 sequence is 12 residues long. V lost 7 bases to trimming and J lost 3 bases, with 6 bases between them. Per germline, CDR1 LNHDA and CDR2 SQIVND (reference sequence). The CDR3 coding sequence is TGTGCCAGTATGGGATACACCGGGGAGCTGTTTTTT. It specifies CASMGYTGELFF.

As to this clone: This sample also contains other DNA sequences that code for the same CDR3. The rearrangement uses TRBV4-2 and TRBJ2-5; 12 bases are shared with TRBD2. V gave up 4 bases and J gave up 5 bases; unmatched junction bases: 2. This CDR3 region has 14 residues. CDR1 is LGHNA, CDR2 YNFKEQ, per germline. The CDR3 loop is CASSRTSGGETQYF. The CDR3 DNA is TGTGCCAGCAGCCGTACTAGCGGGGGGGAGACCCAGTACTTC.

The CDR3 nucleotides read TGCGCCAGCAGCCAAGACAGAGCAGGGGGTTACCAGCCCCAGCATTTT. This gives the protein CASSQDRAGGYQPQHF. This chain links TRBV4-3 with TRBJ1-5; 7 bases are a match to TRBD1. This CDR3 comprises 16 residues. Per germline, CDR1 LGHNA and CDR2 YSLEER. V was clipped by 0 bases and J by 7 bases; unmatched bases: 9.

The chain links TRBV4-3 to TRBJ2-1; D is unresolved. The germline V gene encodes CDR1 LGHNA and CDR2 YSLEER. CDR3 length: 16 residues. V dropped 0 bases and J dropped 1 base, with 10 bases sitting between them. The CDR3 sequence is CASSQDRSASYNEQFF. The CDR3 DNA reads TGCGCCAGCAGCCAAGATCGATCCGCATCCTACAATGAGCAGTTCTTC.

The rearrangement links TRBV4-3 to TRBJ2-3; no clear D. The CDR3 consists of 16 residues. With 0 bases removed from V and 2 bases from J, the gap between germline ends came to 12 bases. CDR1 LGHNA and CDR2 YSLEER come from the germline V gene. Here the CDR3 reads CASSQDRGLSTDTQYF. CDR3 DNA sequence: TGCGCCAGCAGCCAAGATCGCGGCCTCTCCACAGATACGCAGTATTTT.

This chain links TRBV18 with TRBJ1-3; D not resolved. This CDR3 spans 14 amino acids. In germline, CDR1 is KGHSH, CDR2 LQKENI. Between the trimmed V and J ends, which lost 0 bases and 7 bases, there was a span of 10 bases. CDR3 bases: TGTGCCAGCTCACCACCTGCACCCGTGAACACCATATATTTT. This translates into CASSPPAPVNTIYF.

CDR3 amino acids: CASSPLQGRGDSPLHF. For the CDR3, the DNA is TGTGCCAGCTCACCACTTCAGGGCAGGGGTGATTCACCCCTCCACTTT. This chain uses TRBV18 with TRBJ1-6; a possible D gene is TRBD1 (6 bases). V lost 1 base and J 8 bases, leaving 15 bases between the germline ends. Germline CDR1 and CDR2: KGHSH and LQKENI. The CDR3 is 16 amino acids.

The chain employs TRBV10-2 and TRBJ2-1; 11 bases align to TRBD2. After removal of 9 bases from V and 8 bases from J, the junction contained 12 bases not matched to a gene. This CDR3 region has 15 residues. The V gene's germline CDR1 is WSHSY and CDR2 SAAADI. As DNA, the CDR3 is TGCGCCAGTTCCATAGCGGGGGGGCCTGGCGATGAGCAGTTCTTC. Translation: CASSIAGGPGDEQFF.

This chain links TRBV12-3 or TRBV12-4 with TRBJ1-2, with D hard to call. The V gene lost 4 bases and the J gene lost 0 bases, with 6 bases spanning the gap. The CDR3 extends over 13 amino acids. The CDR3 region is CASSSTANYGYTF. The DNA of the CDR3 is TGTGCCAGCAGTTCGACGGCTAACTATGGCTACACCTTC.

CDR3 amino acids: CASRQSGSNQPQHF. The CDR3 DNA reads TGTGCCAGTAGACAGTCAGGAAGCAATCAGCCCCAGCATTTT. This chain uses TRBV7-8 with TRBJ1-5, with a tentative D call TRBD1 (5 bases). CDR1 is SGHVS and CDR2 is FQNEAQ in the germline V gene. The CDR3 loop spans 14 amino acids. Trimming left V 9 bases short and J 1 base short, with 13 bases between.